What follows are 10 T cell receptor beta chains derived from one specimen sequenced in a study of T cells in Graves' hyperthyroidism and ophthalmopathy. Researchers amplified the TCR beta CDR3 regions from RNA transcripts. The HTBI primer set drove a first-round RT-PCR of the TCR CDR3. From the multiplex PCR reads, TCRdb called clonotypes with MiXCR, one entry per CDR3 protein. The sample carries some 320,000 distinct CDR3 sequences, roughly 13% recorded once. The source material was blood. The receptors originated from a woman aged 40-49 years with Graves' ophthalmopathy.

This clonotype appeared many times. The gene calls are TRBV16 and TRBJ1-6; TRBD1 agrees at 8 bases. V lost 4 bases and J lost 8; bases outside the gene matches: 4. The germline V gene encodes CDR1 KGHSY and CDR2 FQNENV. The CDR3 extends over 14 amino acids. The CDR3 nucleotides read TGTGCCAGCAGCCTCTTGACAGGGGATTCACCCCTCCACTTT. It encodes CASSLLTGDSPLHF.

This clonotype was counted many times. This chain links TRBV27 with TRBJ2-7; D is tentatively TRBD1 or TRBD2 (5 bases each). V dropped 5 bases and J dropped 2 bases, with 13 bases sitting between them. This CDR3 comprises 14 residues. Germline values: CDR1 MNHEY, CDR2 SMNVEV (reference sequence). The CDR3 DNA sequence: TGTGCCAGCAGTCCCTGGGACCGAACCTACGAGCAGTACTTC. Translation gives CASSPWDRTYEQYF.

At least ten counts were recorded for this clonotype. The chain carries TRBV11-2 and TRBJ2-7; 11 nucleotides match TRBD2. The CDR3 is 14 amino acids. The ends lost 4 bases at V and 5 bases at J; junction bases unmatched: 4. Looked up from germline, CDR1 is SGHAT and CDR2 is FQNNGV. The chain's CDR3 is CASSSLAGGNEQYF. DNA for the CDR3: TGTGCCAGCAGCTCCTTAGCGGGAGGGAACGAGCAGTACTTC.

This clonotype was observed at least ten times. The CDR3 nucleotides read TGTGCCAGCAGCTTAGTTCGTTTGGTGTCGGACAGGGGTCCTGAAGCTTTCTTT. Its translation: CASSLVRLVSDRGPEAFF. This chain links TRBV7-9 with TRBJ1-1, with 9 positions matching TRBD1. Germline V gene data show CDR1 as SEHNR and CDR2 as FQNEAQ (reference sequence). V was pared by 1 base and J by 6 bases, with 15 bases of the junction left unmatched. This CDR3 is 18 amino acids long.

This clonotype was found many times. This chain links TRBV12-3 or TRBV12-4 with TRBJ1-5; the D is unclear. The ends were cut back, 2 bases at V and 3 bases at J, with 2 bases in the middle. The CDR3 is made up of 12 amino acids. The DNA of the CDR3 is TGTGCCAGCAGTTTATACAATCAGCCCCAGCATTTT. It translates to CASSLYNQPQHF.

This clonotype was counted a few times. The chain joins TRBV11-3 to TRBJ2-4, with 7 bases identical to TRBD1. With V trimmed by 6 bases and J by 9 bases, 17 bases remained unmatched. The CDR3 runs to 16 residues. The germline V gene has CDR1 SGHNT and CDR2 YENEEA. The CDR3 is CASSFPLGQATGIQYF. As DNA, the CDR3 is TGTGCCAGCAGTTTCCCCCTCGGACAGGCGACAGGCATTCAGTACTTC.

This clonotype was counted many times. CDR3 loop: CASSSPGLAGVNEQFF. The CDR3 DNA reads as TGTGCCAGTAGTTCCCCCGGACTAGCGGGTGTCAATGAGCAGTTCTTC. This chain connects TRBV19 to TRBJ2-1; 11 bases match TRBD2. V gave up 5 bases and J gave up 6 bases; unmatched junction bases: 9. CDR3 length equals 16 residues. Germline CDR1 is LNHDA and CDR2 is SQIVND (reference sequence).

Note on this clonotype: The junction departs from germline at one end; a sequencing error may be responsible. CDR3 residues: CASSSPPGGQEETEASF. CDR3 sequence (DNA): TGTGCCAGCAGTTCCCCCCCGGGGGGGCAGGAGGAAACTGAAGCTTCCTTT. This chain joins TRBV2 and TRBJ1-1, with a possible D match to TRBD1 (6 bases). CDR3 length equals 17 residues. Germline V gives CDR1 SNHLY, CDR2 FYNNEI.

This clonotype has just a few counts. The V gene is TRBV7-9, the J gene TRBJ1-6, with unresolved D. Germline V gives CDR1 SEHNR, CDR2 FQNEAQ (reference sequence). Trimming removed 3 bases from V and 9 bases from J, with 18 bases in between. There are 16 residues in the CDR3. The CDR3 loop reads CASSFSTGPWGSPLHF. In DNA form, the CDR3 reads TGTGCCAGCAGCTTTAGTACCGGACCGTGGGGTTCACCCCTCCACTTT.

This chain links TRBV4-1 with TRBJ1-1; D unresolved. V lost 1 base and J lost 0, with 9 bases in between. This CDR3 comprises 15 residues. Germline V gene lookup returns CDR1 MGHRA and CDR2 YSYEKL. CDR3 bases: TGCGCCAGCAGCCAAGTCGTAGGGATGAACACTGAAGCTTTCTTT. It specifies CASSQVVGMNTEAFF.